A selection of T cell receptor beta chains follows, all from one sample in a study of beta chain features in type 1 diabetes. The assay was immunoSEQ multiplex PCR, and TCRdb's table has in-frame clones only and misses some. In the table there are 310,000 or so clones, roughly 15% of which are singletons. Sequenced sample: naive CD4+ T cells from blood. The receptors derive from a man younger than 30 with type 1 diabetes. Each CDR3 is given with its conserved first and last residue. A D gene is named only where the DNA matches it firmly. The size field is filled for only some rows; it gives once, few, many or a size class.

J | size | D | V | CDR3 | DNA
TRBJ1-1 | few | TRBD1 | TRBV5-4 | CASSSKTGPASEAFF | TGTGCCAGCAGCTCTAAGACAGGGCCGGCCTCTGAAGCTTTCTTT
TRBJ2-5 | - | - | TRBV11-2 | CASSLDSLQETQYF | TGTGCCAGCAGCTTAGATTCCCTCCAAGAGACCCAGTACTTC
TRBJ2-5 | once | TRBD2 | TRBV30 | CAWLRAGVSETQYF | TGTGCCTGGCTTCGAGCGGGGGTCTCGGAGACCCAGTACTTC
TRBJ2-5 | few | - | TRBV14 | CASSQERGMVETQYF | TGTGCCAGCAGCCAAGAACGGGGTATGGTAGAGACCCAGTACTTC
TRBJ2-3 | - | TRBD1 | TRBV5-1 | CASSPTRGLIPDTQYF | TGCGCCAGCAGCCCGACCAGGGGGCTGATACCTGATACGCAGTATTTT
TRBJ2-2 | few | - | TRBV6-6 | CASSYSTGNTGELFF | TGTGCCAGCAGTTACTCTACCGGGAACACCGGGGAGCTGTTTTTT
TRBJ1-1 | - | - | TRBV5-1 | CASSLVAGMNTEAFF | TGCGCCAGCAGCTTGGTAGCCGGGATGAACACTGAAGCTTTCTTT
TRBJ2-7 | - | - | TRBV2 | CASSEGSGTYEQYF | TGTGCCAGCAGTGAAGGATCAGGTACCTACGAGCAGTACTTC
TRBJ2-7 | - | TRBD1 | TRBV28 | CASSTGGLRHEQYF | TGTGCCAGCAGTACAGGGGGGCTCCGCCACGAGCAGTACTTC
TRBJ2-1 | - | - | TRBV28 | CASSLVPNEQFF | TGTGCCAGCAGTTTAGTCCCGAATGAGCAGTTCTTC
TRBJ2-1 | few | TRBD1 | TRBV7-2 | CASSRRQGPYNEQFF | TGTGCCAGCAGCAGACGACAGGGACCCTACAATGAGCAGTTCTTC
TRBJ1-6 | - | - | TRBV5-1 | CASSLEPLANSPLHF | TGCGCCAGCAGCTTGGAGCCCCTTGCGAATTCACCCCTCCACTTT
TRBJ2-7 | few | TRBD2 | TRBV18 | CASSRTSGSHEQYF | TGTGCCAGCTCACGGACTAGCGGGAGTCACGAGCAGTACTTC
TRBJ2-1 | few | - | TRBV4-1 | CASSQDNSGTFRNEQFF | TGCGCCAGCAGCCAAGATAATTCCGGGACATTTAGGAATGAGCAGTTCTTC
TRBJ2-7 | few | - | TRBV5-1 | CASSSGLSSYEQYF | TGCGCCAGCAGCTCGGGACTGAGCTCCTACGAGCAGTACTTC
TRBJ2-5 | - | TRBD1 | TRBV5-6 | CASSLQGQGFLETQYF | TGTGCCAGCAGCTTGCAGGGACAGGGGTTTCTGGAGACCCAGTACTTC
TRBJ2-3 | - | - | TRBV29-1 | CSCVRGTTSTDTQYF | TGCAGCTGTGTGAGGGGGACCACTAGCACAGATACGCAGTATTTT
TRBJ1-5 | - | - | TRBV30 | CAWSVRGGEQPQHF | TGTGCCTGGAGTGTACGTGGTGGAGAACAGCCCCAGCATTTT
TRBJ2-7 | few | TRBD1 | TRBV5-1 | CASSPGQVYEQYF | TGCGCCAGCAGCCCGGGACAGGTCTACGAGCAGTACTTC
TRBJ2-6 | once | - | TRBV5-4 | CASTRGGGSGANVLTF | TGTGCCAGCACCAGGGGCGGGGGCTCTGGGGCCAACGTCCTGACTTTC
TRBJ1-1 | few | - | TRBV7-9 | CASSSGFWGGDTEAFF | TGTGCCAGCAGCTCAGGGTTTTGGGGCGGTGACACTGAAGCTTTCTTT
TRBJ2-1 | - | TRBD2 | TRBV6-1 | CASSERKGLAGLEQFF | TGTGCCAGCAGTGAAAGGAAGGGACTAGCGGGGCTTGAGCAGTTCTTC
TRBJ2-5 | - | - | TRBV7-9 | CASSRVARQGIQETQYF | TGTGCCAGCAGCCGTGTAGCGCGGCAGGGGATCCAAGAGACCCAGTACTTC